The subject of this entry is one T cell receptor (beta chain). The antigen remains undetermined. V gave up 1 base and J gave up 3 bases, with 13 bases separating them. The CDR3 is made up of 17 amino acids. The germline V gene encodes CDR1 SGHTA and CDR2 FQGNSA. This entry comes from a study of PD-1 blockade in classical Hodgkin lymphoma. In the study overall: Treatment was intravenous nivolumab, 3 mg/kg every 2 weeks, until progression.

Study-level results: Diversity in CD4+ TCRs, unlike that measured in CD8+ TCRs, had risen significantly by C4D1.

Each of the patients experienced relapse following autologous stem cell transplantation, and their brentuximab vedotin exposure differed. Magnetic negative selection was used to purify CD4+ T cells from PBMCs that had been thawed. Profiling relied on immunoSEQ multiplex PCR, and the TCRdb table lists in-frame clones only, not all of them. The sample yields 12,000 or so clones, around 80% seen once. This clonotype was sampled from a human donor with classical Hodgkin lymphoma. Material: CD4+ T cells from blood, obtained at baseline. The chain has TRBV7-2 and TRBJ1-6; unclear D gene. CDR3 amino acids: CASSLEGDQLYNSPLHF. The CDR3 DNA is TGTGCCAGCAGCTTAGAGGGCGACCAGCTCTATAATTCACCCCTCCACTTT.